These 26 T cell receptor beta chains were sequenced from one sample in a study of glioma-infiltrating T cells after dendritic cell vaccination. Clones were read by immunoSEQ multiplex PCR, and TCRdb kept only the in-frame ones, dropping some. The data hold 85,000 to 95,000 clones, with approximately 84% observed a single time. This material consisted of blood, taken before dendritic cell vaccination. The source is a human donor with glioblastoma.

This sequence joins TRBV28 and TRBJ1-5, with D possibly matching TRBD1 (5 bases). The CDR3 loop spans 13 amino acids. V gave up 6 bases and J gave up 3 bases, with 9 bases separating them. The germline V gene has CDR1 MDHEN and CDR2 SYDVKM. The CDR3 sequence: CASSRQYNQPQHF. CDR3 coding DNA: TGTGCCAGCAGCCGACAGTACAATCAGCCCCAGCATTTT.

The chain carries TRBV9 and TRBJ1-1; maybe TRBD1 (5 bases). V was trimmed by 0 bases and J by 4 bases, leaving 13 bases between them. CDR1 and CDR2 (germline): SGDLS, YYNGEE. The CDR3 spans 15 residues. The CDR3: CASSVARGSGTEAFF. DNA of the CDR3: TGTGCCAGCAGCGTAGCTCGGGGGTCGGGCACTGAAGCTTTCTTT.

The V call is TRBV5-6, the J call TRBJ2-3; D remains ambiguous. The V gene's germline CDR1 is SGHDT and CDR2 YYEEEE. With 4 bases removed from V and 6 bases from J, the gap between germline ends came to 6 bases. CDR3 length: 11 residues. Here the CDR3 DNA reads TGTGCCAGCAGCAACTTCGATACGCAGTATTTT. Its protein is CASSNFDTQYF.

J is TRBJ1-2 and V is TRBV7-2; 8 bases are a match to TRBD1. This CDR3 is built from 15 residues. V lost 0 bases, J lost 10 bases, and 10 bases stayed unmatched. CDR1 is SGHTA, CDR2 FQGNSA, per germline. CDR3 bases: TGTGCCAGCAGCTTAGCGCGACAGGGGAACGATGTCTACACCTTC. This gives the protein CASSLARQGNDVYTF.

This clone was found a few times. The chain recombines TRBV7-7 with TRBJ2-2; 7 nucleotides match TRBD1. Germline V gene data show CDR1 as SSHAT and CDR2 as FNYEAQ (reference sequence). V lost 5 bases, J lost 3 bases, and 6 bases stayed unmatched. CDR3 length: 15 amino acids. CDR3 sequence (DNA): TGTGCCAGCAGCCGCGGACAGGTCGACACCGGGGAGCTGTTTTTT. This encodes CASSRGQVDTGELFF.

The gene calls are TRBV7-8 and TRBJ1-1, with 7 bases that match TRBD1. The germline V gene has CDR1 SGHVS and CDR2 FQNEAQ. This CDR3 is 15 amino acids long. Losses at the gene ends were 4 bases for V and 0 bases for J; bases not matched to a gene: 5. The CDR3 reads CASSYRQGVNTEAFF. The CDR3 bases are TGTGCCAGCAGCTATCGGCAGGGGGTGAACACTGAAGCTTTCTTT. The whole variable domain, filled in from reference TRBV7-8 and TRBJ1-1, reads GAGVSQSPRYKVAKRGQDVALRCDPISGHVSLFWYQQALGQGPEFLTYFQNEAQLDKSGLPSDRFFAERPEGSVSTLKIQRTQQEDSAVYLCASSYRQGVNTEAFFGQGTRLTVV.

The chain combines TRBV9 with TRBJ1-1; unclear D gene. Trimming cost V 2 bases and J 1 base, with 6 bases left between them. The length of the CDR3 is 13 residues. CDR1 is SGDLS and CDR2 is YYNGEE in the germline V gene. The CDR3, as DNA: TGTGCCAGCAGCGTGTCAGGGAACACTGAAGCTTTCTTT. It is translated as CASSVSGNTEAFF.

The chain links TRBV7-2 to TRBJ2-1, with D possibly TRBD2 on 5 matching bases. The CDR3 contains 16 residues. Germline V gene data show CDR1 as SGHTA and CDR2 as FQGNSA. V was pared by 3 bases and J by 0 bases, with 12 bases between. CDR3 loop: CASSFGGSGSYNEQFF. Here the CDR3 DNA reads TGTGCCAGCAGCTTCGGAGGTTCTGGCTCCTACAATGAGCAGTTCTTC.

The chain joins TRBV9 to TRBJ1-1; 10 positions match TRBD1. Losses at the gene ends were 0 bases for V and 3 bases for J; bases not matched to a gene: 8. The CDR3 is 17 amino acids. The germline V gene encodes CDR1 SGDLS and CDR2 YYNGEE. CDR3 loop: CASSVALDRGGYTEAFF. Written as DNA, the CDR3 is TGTGCCAGCAGCGTAGCTCTGGACAGGGGGGGGTACACTGAAGCTTTCTTT.

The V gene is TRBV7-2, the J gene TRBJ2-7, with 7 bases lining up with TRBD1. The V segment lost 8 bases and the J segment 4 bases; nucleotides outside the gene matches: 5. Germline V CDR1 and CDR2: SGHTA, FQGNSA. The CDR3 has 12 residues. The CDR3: CASEGASYEQYF. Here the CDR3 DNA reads TGTGCCAGCGAGGGGGCGAGTTACGAGCAGTACTTC.

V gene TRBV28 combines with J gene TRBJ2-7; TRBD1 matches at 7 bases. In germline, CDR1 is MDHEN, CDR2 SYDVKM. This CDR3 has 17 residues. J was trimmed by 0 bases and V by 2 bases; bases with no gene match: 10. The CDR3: CASSLRLGTASSYEQYF. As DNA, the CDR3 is TGTGCCAGCAGTTTAAGGCTAGGGACAGCGAGCTCCTACGAGCAGTACTTC.

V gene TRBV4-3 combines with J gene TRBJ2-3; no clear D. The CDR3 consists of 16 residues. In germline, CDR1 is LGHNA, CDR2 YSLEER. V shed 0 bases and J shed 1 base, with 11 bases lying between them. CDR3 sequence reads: CASSQEPRLRTDTQYF. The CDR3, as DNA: TGCGCCAGCAGCCAAGAGCCCCGACTCCGCACAGATACGCAGTATTTT.

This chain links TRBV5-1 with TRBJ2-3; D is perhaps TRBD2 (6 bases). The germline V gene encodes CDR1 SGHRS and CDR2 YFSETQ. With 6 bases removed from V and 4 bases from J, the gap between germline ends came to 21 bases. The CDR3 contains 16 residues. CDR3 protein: CASTSLARSNSDTQYF. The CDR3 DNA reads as TGCGCCAGCACGTCCCTAGCGCGGTCTAACTCAGATACGCAGTATTTT.

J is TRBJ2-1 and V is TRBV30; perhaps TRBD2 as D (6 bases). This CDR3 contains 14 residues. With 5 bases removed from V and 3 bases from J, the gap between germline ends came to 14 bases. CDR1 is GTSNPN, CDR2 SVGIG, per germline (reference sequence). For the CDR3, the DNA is TGTGCCTGGGTACCGGGAGTACTCTACAATGAGCAGTTCTTC. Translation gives CAWVPGVLYNEQFF.

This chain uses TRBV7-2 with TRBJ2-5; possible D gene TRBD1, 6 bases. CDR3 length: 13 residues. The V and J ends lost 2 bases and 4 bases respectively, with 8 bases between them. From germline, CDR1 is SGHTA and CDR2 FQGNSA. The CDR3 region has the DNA TGTGCCAGCAGCTTATTACAGGGAGAGACCCAGTACTTC. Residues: CASSLLQGETQYF.

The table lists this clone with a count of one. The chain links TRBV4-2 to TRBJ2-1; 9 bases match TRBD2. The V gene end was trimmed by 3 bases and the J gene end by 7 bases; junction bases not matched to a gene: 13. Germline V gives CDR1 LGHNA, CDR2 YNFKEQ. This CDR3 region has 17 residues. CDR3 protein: CASSHRGESSGKNEQFF. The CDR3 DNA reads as TGTGCCAGCAGCCACCGAGGGGAGTCTAGCGGGAAGAATGAGCAGTTCTTC.

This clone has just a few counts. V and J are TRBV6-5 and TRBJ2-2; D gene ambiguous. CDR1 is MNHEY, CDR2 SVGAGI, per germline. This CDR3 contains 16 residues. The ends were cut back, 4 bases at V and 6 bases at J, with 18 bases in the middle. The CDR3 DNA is TGTGCCAGCAGTTTCCTCACCCACTATGGCCCCGGGGAGCTGTTTTTT. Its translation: CASSFLTHYGPGELFF.

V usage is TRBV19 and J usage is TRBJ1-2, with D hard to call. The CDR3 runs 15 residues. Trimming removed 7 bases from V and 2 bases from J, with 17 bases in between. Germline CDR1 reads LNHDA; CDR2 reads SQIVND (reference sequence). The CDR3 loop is CASTVDGEGNYGYTF. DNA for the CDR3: TGTGCCAGTACCGTCGATGGAGAGGGAAACTATGGCTACACCTTC.

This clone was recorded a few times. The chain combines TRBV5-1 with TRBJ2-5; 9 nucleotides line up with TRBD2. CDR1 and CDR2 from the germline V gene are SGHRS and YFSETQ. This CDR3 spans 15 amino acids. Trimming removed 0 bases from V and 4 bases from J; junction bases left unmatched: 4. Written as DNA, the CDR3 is TGCGCCAGCAGCTTGGGGACTAGCGTGGGAGAGACCCAGTACTTC. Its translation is CASSLGTSVGETQYF. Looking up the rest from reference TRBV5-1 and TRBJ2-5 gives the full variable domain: KAGVTQTPRYLIKTRGQQVTLSCSPISGHRSVSWYQQTPGQGLQFLFEYFSETQRNKGNFPGRFSGRQFSNSRSEMNVSTLELGDSALYLCASSLGTSVGETQYFGPGTRLLVL.

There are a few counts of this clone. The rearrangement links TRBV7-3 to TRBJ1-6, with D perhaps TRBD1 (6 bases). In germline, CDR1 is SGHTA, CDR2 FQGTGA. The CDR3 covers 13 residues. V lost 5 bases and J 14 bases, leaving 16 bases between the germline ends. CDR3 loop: CASSPRQEEALHF. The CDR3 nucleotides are TGTGCCAGCAGCCCCCGACAGGAAGAGGCCCTCCACTTT.

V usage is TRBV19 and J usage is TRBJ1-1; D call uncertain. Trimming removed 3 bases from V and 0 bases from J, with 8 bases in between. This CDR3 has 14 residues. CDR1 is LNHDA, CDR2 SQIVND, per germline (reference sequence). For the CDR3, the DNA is TGTGCCAGTAGTATTCGCAGTCTGAACACTGAAGCTTTCTTT. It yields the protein CASSIRSLNTEAFF. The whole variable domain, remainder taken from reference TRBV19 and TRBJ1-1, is DGGITQSPKYLFRKEGQNVTLSCEQNLNHDAMYWYRQDPGQGLRLIYYSQIVNDFQKGDIAEGYSVSREKKESFPLTVTSAQKNPTAFYLCASSIRSLNTEAFFGQGTRLTVV.

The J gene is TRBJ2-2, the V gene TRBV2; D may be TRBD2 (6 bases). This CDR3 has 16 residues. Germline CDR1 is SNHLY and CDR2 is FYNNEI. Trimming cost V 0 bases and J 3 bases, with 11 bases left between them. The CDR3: CASSEALLAYTGELFF. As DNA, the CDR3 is TGTGCCAGCAGTGAAGCTTTACTAGCCTACACCGGGGAGCTGTTTTTT.

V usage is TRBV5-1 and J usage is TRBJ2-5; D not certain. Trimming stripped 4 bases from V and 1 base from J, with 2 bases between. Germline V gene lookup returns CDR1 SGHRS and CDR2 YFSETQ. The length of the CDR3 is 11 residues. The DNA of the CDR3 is TGCGCCAGCAGCCTCCAAGAGACCCAGTACTTC. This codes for CASSLQETQYF.

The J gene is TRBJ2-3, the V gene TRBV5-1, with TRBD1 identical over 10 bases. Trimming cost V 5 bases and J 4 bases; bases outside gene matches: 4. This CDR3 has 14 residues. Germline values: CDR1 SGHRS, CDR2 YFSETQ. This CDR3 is CASSRTGGPDTQYF. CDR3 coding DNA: TGCGCCAGCAGTCGGACAGGGGGTCCAGATACGCAGTATTTT.

Written as DNA, the CDR3 is TGCGCCAGCAGCCAACGGACAGGATCTAACTATGGCTACACCTTC. Translation: CASSQRTGSNYGYTF. The chain combines TRBV5-1 with TRBJ1-2, with TRBD1 identical over 7 bases. The CDR3 is 15 amino acids. CDR1 and CDR2 from the germline V gene are SGHRS and YFSETQ. Trimming took 4 bases from V and 0 from J; bases not matched to a gene: 6.

The CDR3 region is CASTQTGSKQETQYF. CDR3 nucleotides: TGTGCCAGTACCCAGACAGGGTCGAAACAAGAGACCCAGTACTTC. V usage is TRBV19 and J usage is TRBJ2-5; 7 nucleotides match TRBD1. The trim removed 7 bases at V and 2 bases at J, leaving 10 bases unmatched. CDR3 length: 15 amino acids. The V gene's germline CDR1 is LNHDA and CDR2 SQIVND (reference sequence).